What follows are 13 T cell receptor beta chains derived from one specimen sequenced in a study of identical twins. In TCRdb, the 5' RACE reads were re-called with MiXCR into one record per CDR3 protein. The repertoire holds roughly 750,000 distinct CDR3 sequences, with 20% to 25% as singletons. The data also belong to a second study, concerning T cells expressing NK-cell markers.

The sample comprised PBMCs. Receptors originate from a woman aged 18 to 35 in good health.

This clonotype was picked up a small number of times. V usage is TRBV9 and J usage is TRBJ2-7; D is unclear. This CDR3 region has 15 residues. Germline CDR1 SGDLS, CDR2 YYNGEE. V was cut by 0 bases and J by 2 bases, with 12 bases left in between. The CDR3 DNA sequence: TGTGCCAGCAGCGTAGCTACGGCGTTTACCTACGAGCAGTACTTC. Translation: CASSVATAFTYEQYF.

This clonotype was seen a few times. V is TRBV12-3 or TRBV12-4 and J is TRBJ2-1; D tentatively reads TRBD1 or TRBD2 (5 bases each). The CDR3 has 13 amino acids. The V end was cut by 7 bases, the J end by 7 bases, with 14 bases between. As DNA, the CDR3 is TGTGCCAGCACCGGGACCTACGGAAATGAGCAGTTCTTC. It yields the protein CASTGTYGNEQFF.

This clonotype was observed at least ten times. The chain couples TRBV5-6 to TRBJ1-4; D gene ambiguous. V lost 1 base and J 0 bases, leaving 1 base between the germline ends. This CDR3 contains 13 residues. From germline, CDR1 is SGHDT and CDR2 YYEEEE. Written as DNA, the CDR3 is TGTGCCAGCAGCTTGCCAACTAATGAAAAACTGTTTTTT. Its translation: CASSLPTNEKLFF.

The rearrangement links TRBV7-3 to TRBJ1-2; D not certain. The germline V and J ends were trimmed by 1 base and 0 bases, with 9 bases remaining between them. Germline assignment: CDR1 SGHTA and CDR2 FQGTGA. The CDR3 sequence is 15 residues long. The CDR3 DNA sequence: TGTGCCAGCAGCTTAAGTCCAGAATCTAACTATGGCTACACCTTC. It translates to CASSLSPESNYGYTF.

Ten or more counts support this clonotype. The rearrangement joins TRBV3-1 to TRBJ2-3, with unresolved D. CDR3 size: 12 residues. V was pared by 2 bases and J by 9 bases, with 9 bases between. Germline CDR1 LGHDT, CDR2 YNNKEL (reference sequence). CDR3 sequence reads: CASSQSFGTQYF. The DNA of the CDR3 is TGTGCCAGCAGCCAATCGTTTGGGACGCAGTATTTT.

This clonotype has just a few counts. The chain joins TRBV12-3 or TRBV12-4 to TRBJ1-2; D perhaps matches TRBD1 (6 bases). The length of the CDR3 is 12 residues. Trimming stripped 3 bases from V and 7 bases from J, with 9 bases between. CDR3 bases: TGTGCCAGCAGTTTGGCAGGGGTTGGCTACACCTTC. Its protein is CASSLAGVGYTF.

V gene TRBV20-1 combines with J gene TRBJ2-5; unclear D gene. The length of the CDR3 is 17 residues. The germline gives CDR1 DFQATT, CDR2 SNEGSKA (reference sequence). Trimming shortened V by 0 bases and J by 1 base, and 18 bases separated the two germline ends. The CDR3 is CSARERSIDPFQETQYF. The CDR3 nucleotides are TGCAGTGCTAGAGAGAGGTCCATCGACCCGTTCCAAGAGACCCAGTACTTC.

The chain employs TRBV20-1 and TRBJ2-1; 8 bases map to TRBD2. V was pared by 5 bases and J by 1 base, with 16 bases of the junction left unmatched. This CDR3 is built from 18 residues. Germline-derived CDR1 and CDR2 are DFQATT and SNEGSKA (reference sequence). CDR3: CSAPPRGGGSVSYNEQFF. For the CDR3, the DNA is TGCAGTGCTCCTCCAAGGGGCGGGGGGTCGGTATCCTACAATGAGCAGTTCTTC.

This chain joins TRBV5-1 and TRBJ1-1; D remains unclear. Germline V gives CDR1 SGHRS, CDR2 YFSETQ. The CDR3 covers 15 residues. Trimming took off 0 bases at V and 1 base at J, with 10 bases between the two ends. This chain's CDR3 is CASSLVKGGNTEAFF. The CDR3 nucleotides are TGCGCCAGCAGCTTGGTAAAGGGAGGGAACACTGAAGCTTTCTTT.

This clonotype was observed many times. This rearrangement joins TRBV5-1 to TRBJ1-1, with D possibly matching TRBD1 (5 bases). Germline V gene data show CDR1 as SGHRS and CDR2 as YFSETQ. Trimming left V 0 bases short and J 2 bases short, with 8 bases between. The CDR3 totals 14 residues. The CDR3, as DNA: TGCGCCAGCAGCTTGGACGGGACCAACACTGAAGCTTTCTTT. Translating gives CASSLDGTNTEAFF.

This chain links TRBV5-5 with TRBJ2-3; possible D gene TRBD2, 6 bases. The germline V gene has CDR1 SGHKS and CDR2 YYEKEE (reference sequence). V lost 2 bases and J lost 5, with 12 bases in between. This CDR3 region has 14 residues. The CDR3: CASSLGAGRDTQYF. The DNA for the CDR3 is TGTGCCAGCAGCTTAGGGGCGGGACGAGATACGCAGTATTTT.

V and J are TRBV5-1 and TRBJ2-7, with 8 bases aligning to TRBD2. The CDR3 has 15 residues. Looked up from germline, CDR1 is SGHRS and CDR2 is YFSETQ. Unmatched junction bases numbered 9, after V lost 3 bases and J lost 4 bases. The CDR3 coding sequence is TGCGCCAGCAGCTCGATGGGACTAGGGGAGTACGAGCAGTACTTC. Protein product: CASSSMGLGEYEQYF.

This clonotype came up many times. The chain recombines TRBV20-1 with TRBJ2-2, with D uncertain. Germline loops: CDR1 DFQATT, CDR2 SNEGSKA (reference sequence). The CDR3 totals 13 residues. V lost 3 bases to trimming and J lost 2 bases, with 7 bases between them. The CDR3 loop reads CSARSSNTGELFF. In nucleotides, the CDR3 is TGCAGTGCTAGGTCGAGTAACACCGGGGAGCTGTTTTTT.